The next 18 T cell receptor beta chains were all read from a single sample in a study of T cell repertoires in cytomegalovirus infection. No antigen has been assigned to these receptors. Using its own MiXCR run on the reads, TCRdb lists one record per CDR3 protein. The table shows around 70,000 distinct CDR3 sequences, with 25% to 30% occurring only once. Material: CD8+ T cells from cultured PBMCs, obtained from culture after CMV antigen stimulation. The source is a human donor in good health (CMV status not recorded). Some clones in this sample may be carry-over from other donors' samples.

Concerning this clonotype: This likely comes from a read error, as the CDR3 has no conserved phenylalanine or tryptophan at its end. V and J are TRBV25-1 and TRBJ2-7; 8 bases line up with TRBD1. Unmatched junction bases numbered 3, after V lost 2 bases and J lost 3 bases. In germline, CDR1 is MGHDK, CDR2 SYGVNS. CDR3 size: 14 residues. The CDR3 here is CASSEHGQGYEQYS. DNA for the CDR3: TGTGCCAGCAGTGAACATGGACAGGGCTACGAGCAGTACTCC.

V is TRBV2 and J is TRBJ2-2; 16 bases line up with TRBD2. Trimming cost V 6 bases and J 3 bases; bases outside gene matches: 7. Germline CDR1 is SNHLY and CDR2 is FYNNEI. This CDR3 is built from 18 residues. CDR3 DNA: TGTGCCAGCAGGGACGGGACTAGCGGGAGGGCCTACACCGGGGAGCTGTTTTTT. Protein product: CASRDGTSGRAYTGELFF.

This clonotype was counted only a few times. The rearrangement links TRBV7-9 to TRBJ2-5; TRBD1 or TRBD2 may be the D gene (5 bases each). V was trimmed by 1 base and J by 5 bases, leaving 17 bases between them. This CDR3 is 16 amino acids long. Germline CDR1 SEHNR, CDR2 FQNEAQ (reference sequence). The CDR3 loop is CASSLDRDAFGETQYF. DNA for the CDR3: TGTGCCAGCAGCTTAGACCGGGACGCATTTGGGGAGACCCAGTACTTC.

This clonotype has more than one count but fewer than ten. V and J are TRBV6-1 and TRBJ1-2, with D perhaps matching TRBD1 (6 bases). This CDR3 spans 13 amino acids. The V gene lost 7 bases and the J gene lost 8 bases, with 17 bases spanning the gap. Germline V CDR1 and CDR2: MNHNS, SASEGT. Here the CDR3 reads CASNNNRARGYTF. The CDR3 coding sequence is TGTGCCAGCAACAATAACAGGGCGCGGGGCTACACCTTC.

In its sample, this clonotype was seen a few times. Possible read error: a much larger clone is one base away. The chain recombines TRBV7-2 with TRBJ2-3, with unresolved D. V lost 6 bases and J lost 5, with 21 bases in between. The CDR3 spans 16 residues. CDR1 and CDR2 (germline): SGHTA, FQGNSA. The DNA for the CDR3 is TGTGCCAGCAGAGCTAGTATGGCCACACGGATAGATACGCAGTATTTT. It encodes CASRASMATRIDTQYF. Complete variable domain (other parts from reference TRBV7-2 and TRBJ2-3): GAGVSQSPSNKVTEKGKDVELRCDPISGHTALYWYRQSLGQGLEFLIYFQGNSAPDKSGLPSDRFSAERTGGSVSTLTIQRTQQEDSAVYLCASRASMATRIDTQYFGPGTRLTVL.

CDR3 region: CASSLVAAYEQYF. CDR3 coding DNA: TGTGCCAGCAGCTTGGTGGCGGCGTACGAGCAGTACTTC. The chain recombines TRBV5-6 with TRBJ2-7; the D is unclear. The CDR3 contains 13 residues. Germline values: CDR1 SGHDT, CDR2 YYEEEE. The germline V and J ends were trimmed by 0 bases and 4 bases, with 8 bases remaining between them.

The chain couples TRBV24-1 to TRBJ1-3, with a weak D call TRBD1 (5 bases). This CDR3 has 15 residues. The germline V gene encodes CDR1 KGHDR and CDR2 SFDVKD. Trimming took 3 bases from V and 1 from J, leaving 9 bases between them. The CDR3 region is CATSDIRDSGNTIYF. The CDR3 region has the DNA TGTGCCACCAGTGATATCAGGGATTCTGGAAACACCATATATTTT.

The rearrangement uses TRBV12-3 or TRBV12-4 and TRBJ2-2, with unresolved D. This CDR3 region has 15 residues. V lost 0 bases, J lost 4 bases, and 9 bases lay in between. The CDR3 loop reads CASSLAVPGTGELFF. The CDR3 DNA reads as TGTGCCAGCAGTTTAGCGGTCCCGGGCACCGGGGAGCTGTTTTTT.

On this clonotype itself: The junction departs from the called germline gene at one end, perhaps through a read error. The chain has TRBV11-2 and TRBJ2-7; weak D call: TRBD2 (5 bases). The CDR3 consists of 13 residues. Germline CDR1 reads SGHAT; CDR2 reads FQNNGV. CDR3 amino acids: CASRLEGDYEQYF. The CDR3 nucleotides read TGTGCCAGCAGATTAGAGGGAGATTACGAGCAGTACTTC.

This clonotype was picked up a small number of times. The chain links TRBV5-1 to TRBJ2-1; D may be TRBD1 (6 bases). The CDR3 contains 11 residues. Germline V lookup: CDR1 SGHRS, CDR2 YFSETQ. Trimming cost V 6 bases and J 12 bases, with 13 bases left between them. The CDR3 here is CASTGAGRQFF. As DNA, the CDR3 is TGCGCCAGCACAGGGGCAGGGAGGCAGTTCTTC.

The rearrangement uses TRBV6-2 or TRBV6-3 and TRBJ1-2; 8 nucleotides match TRBD1. This CDR3 is 17 amino acids long. The V segment lost 2 bases and the J segment 4 bases; nucleotides outside the gene matches: 12. Germline V gene lookup returns CDR1 MNHEY and CDR2 SVGEGT. The CDR3 here is CASSYEDREPFRYGYTF. DNA of the CDR3: TGTGCCAGCAGTTACGAGGACAGGGAACCCTTCCGCTATGGCTACACCTTC.

The CDR3 region has the DNA TGTGCCAGCAGACCCATGGGCGGGGAGCTGTTTTTT. It translates to CASRPMGGELFF. The gene calls are TRBV7-7 and TRBJ2-2; unclear D gene. The CDR3 spans 12 residues. CDR1 SSHAT and CDR2 FNYEAQ come from the germline V gene (reference sequence). The ends were cut back, 6 bases at V and 7 bases at J, with 9 bases in the middle.

CDR3 DNA sequence: TGTGCCAGCAGCGTCTCCCAGGGGGCTTACGAGCAGTACTTC. Protein sequence: CASSVSQGAYEQYF. The chain uses TRBV7-9 and TRBJ2-7; TRBD1 matches at 8 bases. After removal of 5 bases from V and 4 bases from J, the junction contained 7 bases not matched to a gene. CDR1 SEHNR and CDR2 FQNEAQ come from the germline V gene (reference sequence). This CDR3 comprises 14 residues.

This clonotype was counted at least ten times. The chain employs TRBV19 and TRBJ2-7, with TRBD1 matching 10 bases. Germline values: CDR1 LNHDA, CDR2 SQIVND (reference sequence). The CDR3 totals 16 residues. The ends lost 3 bases at V and 3 bases at J; junction bases unmatched: 8. The CDR3: CASSIGGTGVRYEQYF. As DNA, the CDR3 is TGTGCCAGTAGTATCGGTGGGACAGGGGTACGCTACGAGCAGTACTTC.

This clonotype was detected only a few times. V and J are TRBV4-1 and TRBJ2-7; 11 bases agree with TRBD2. The CDR3 spans 19 residues. Trimming cost V 0 bases and J 9 bases; bases outside gene matches: 19. Germline V CDR1 and CDR2: MGHRA, YSYEKL. CDR3: CASSQEGLAGGKPSTAQYF. CDR3 nucleotide sequence: TGCGCCAGCAGCCAAGAAGGTCTAGCGGGAGGCAAGCCTTCGACGGCGCAGTACTTC.

The count of this clonotype is one. The chain joins TRBV5-6 to TRBJ2-1; D gene ambiguous. CDR1 is SGHDT, CDR2 YYEEEE, per germline. The CDR3 spans 14 residues. V shed 0 bases and J shed 5 bases, with 9 bases lying between them. This CDR3 is CASSLALSHNEQFF. DNA of the CDR3: TGTGCCAGCAGCTTGGCCCTGTCCCACAATGAGCAGTTCTTC. Complete variable domain (other parts from reference TRBV5-6 and TRBJ2-1): DAGVTQSPTHLIKTRGQQVTLRCSPKSGHDTVSWYQQALGQGPQFIFQYYEEEERQRGNFPDRFSGHQFPNYSSELNVNALLLGDSALYLCASSLALSHNEQFFGPGTRLTVL.

The rearrangement uses TRBV6-1 and TRBJ2-7; D not certain. CDR1 MNHNS and CDR2 SASEGT come from the germline V gene. Trimming took 1 base from V and 2 from J, leaving 9 bases between them. This CDR3 spans 14 amino acids. DNA of the CDR3: TGTGCCAGCAGTGAAGGGCACGGTACCTACGAGCAGTACTTC. It encodes CASSEGHGTYEQYF.

This clonotype was found a few times. The rearrangement joins TRBV10-3 to TRBJ2-6, with 8 bases identical to TRBD1. The CDR3 spans 18 residues. The ends lost 2 bases at V and 1 base at J; junction bases unmatched: 7. Germline-derived CDR1 and CDR2 are ENHRY and SYGVKD. CDR3 in amino acids: CAISEAGQGVSGANVLTF. CDR3 sequence (DNA): TGTGCCATCAGTGAGGCTGGACAGGGAGTGTCTGGGGCCAACGTCCTGACTTTC.